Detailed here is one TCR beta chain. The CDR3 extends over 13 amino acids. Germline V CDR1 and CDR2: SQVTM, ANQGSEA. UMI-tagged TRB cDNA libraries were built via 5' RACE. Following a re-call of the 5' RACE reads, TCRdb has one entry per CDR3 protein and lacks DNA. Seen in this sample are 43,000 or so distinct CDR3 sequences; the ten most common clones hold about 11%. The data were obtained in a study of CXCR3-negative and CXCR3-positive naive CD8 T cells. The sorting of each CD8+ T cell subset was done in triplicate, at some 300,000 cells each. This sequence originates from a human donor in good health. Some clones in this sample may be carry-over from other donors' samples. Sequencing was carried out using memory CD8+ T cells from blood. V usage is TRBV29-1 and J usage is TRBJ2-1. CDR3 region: CSVDSDGYNEQFF.